Reported below is one T cell receptor (beta chain). Its antigen remains undetermined. Per-nucleotide qualities are absent, and no much larger clonotype sits a single base away. In Seattle, one collaborating source enrolled patients while the infection was active and tracked those patients longitudinally over the course of disease. The collaborating institutions used their own protocols to collect whole blood in K2EDTA tubes. For TCRbeta analysis, collaborator samples were shipped as frozen whole blood, as isolated PBMCs, or as DNA extracted from either sample type. CDR1 and CDR2 (ENHRY, SYGVKD) derive from the germline V gene. After removal of 2 bases from V and 11 bases from J, the junction retains 12 bases not matched to a gene. Counted from cysteine to phenylalanine, this CDR3 has 15 amino acids. CDR3 DNA is the only sequence kept; it has 45 bases, read in frame from the first base. This sample stems from a study of blood T cell repertoires in COVID-19 (dated by TCRdb to about 2020). With regard to the full study: Collaborator samples came from the United States, Italy and Spain and covered acute and convalescent phases of COVID-19. The prospective study material was composed of cDNA or gDNA derived from T cells, B-cell-depleted T cells, or PBMCs. Deeply sampled blood TCRbeta repertoires from subjects exposed to, actively infected with, or recovered from COVID-19 were included in the dataset. The repertoires were released in a freely available public database meant as a resource for research on the immune response to SARS-CoV-2. Samples were obtained from the ongoing ImmuneRACE study (first 160 participants) and from about 1,300 subjects provided by 6 global collaborators. The sample metadata nearly always contained a de-identified subject ID, COVID-19 status, age in years and sex. HLA class I and class II types, where available, came from metadata supplied by the sample provider rather than from assay-based typing.

Broader findings and caveats from the paper: The quantity of clinical and demographic metadata differed by source and by participant and was supplied without curation.

TCRbeta CDR3 regions were amplified from genomic DNA by means of the immunoSEQ Assay, a bias-controlled multiplex PCR. Per the source publication's procedure: The number of nucleated cells in each sample was estimated by amplification of reference gene primers within the assay. To quantify the absolute abundance of each unique TCRbeta CDR3 rearrangement, sequence reads were collapsed and filtered. For each sample, productive Simpson clonality was calculated as the square root of Simpson's diversity index across productive rearrangements. Entries here come from immuneACCESS through TCRdb and include only in-frame sequences with V and J called. Some clones fail to appear in such tables; in the studies checked, an unresolved V gene covers under half of the shortfall, and the cause of the remainder is unknown. The V and J calls and clone size come from that table; D and trimming were worked out from the DNA. The sample contains hundreds of thousands of clones, approximately 88% of them found a single time. The top ten clones comprise around 3% of the sample.

The source of this sequence is a woman aged 25 to 39 with COVID-19, enrolled during active disease. Sequenced input: peripheral blood. This chain joins TRBV10-3 to TRBJ1-5, with 7 junctional bases fitting TRBD1. CDR3 sequence: CAISETPGTAAAQHF. The DNA is TGTGCCATCAGTGAGACCCCCGGGACAGCCGCGGCCCAGCATTTT.